This T cell receptor (beta chain) was sequenced in a study of cytomegalovirus exposure and HLA in healthy donors. For the study at large: Among the 398 genotyped donors, around 81% were placed in the Caucasian-associated ancestry cluster.

CDR3 length equals 12 residues. Germline lookup yields CDR1 SGHKS and CDR2 YYEKEE (reference sequence). V lost 1 base to trimming and J lost 5 bases, with 7 bases between them. Notes on this clone: Its antigen is unknown.

A multiplex PCR was run with 60 Vbeta primers and 13 Jbeta primers. Assay used: immunoSEQ multiplex PCR; TCRdb lists only in-frame clones, some missing. Found here are under 170,000 clones, 63% of them singletons; the top ten hold approximately 6.6%. Whole-study results and caveats: Clonal expansion was found to be greater in HLA-associated TCR beta chains than in equally common others in a later analysis. Presence/absence analyses rested on an assumption that sequencing depth was roughly uniform across donors. In an earlier analysis, most TCR beta V segments were productive about 87% or about 30% of the time.

The sample was PBMCs. This clonotype was obtained from an older woman in good health and CMV-seropositive. The V call is TRBV5-5, the J call TRBJ2-7; D call uncertain. The CDR3 is CASSLRRDEQYF. For the CDR3, the DNA is TGTGCCAGCAGCTTGCGCCGGGACGAGCAGTACTTC.